Presented here are 13 T cell receptor beta chains from one specimen sequenced in a study of identical twins. In TCRdb, the 5' RACE reads were re-called with MiXCR into one record per CDR3 protein. The sample has around 680,000 distinct CDR3 sequences, around 8.6% seen once. These data are also associated with another study on yellow fever vaccine responses in identical twins.

What was sequenced was PBMCs. These receptors originate from a young woman in good health.

V usage is TRBV28 and J usage is TRBJ2-5, with D hard to call. Germline loops: CDR1 MDHEN, CDR2 SYDVKM. V was cut by 1 base and J by 6 bases, with 12 bases left in between. The CDR3 spans 14 residues. The CDR3 loop is CASSLLSTEKTQYF. CDR3 coding DNA: TGTGCCAGCAGTTTATTGTCCACGGAGAAGACCCAGTACTTC.

This clonotype was seen more than once but under ten times. The chain has TRBV7-2 and TRBJ2-7; D gene unclear. This CDR3 comprises 15 residues. Trimming cost V 3 bases and J 2 bases, with 14 bases left between them. In germline, CDR1 is SGHTA, CDR2 FQGNSA. The CDR3 here is CASSFTAGPPYEQYF. CDR3 coding DNA: TGTGCCAGCAGCTTTACGGCCGGCCCTCCCTACGAGCAGTACTTC.

This sequence joins TRBV7-9 and TRBJ2-2; no clear D. The CDR3 contains 15 residues. The V and J ends lost 1 base and 2 bases respectively, with 8 bases between them. Germline CDR1 reads SEHNR; CDR2 reads FQNEAQ (reference sequence). The CDR3 nucleotides are TGTGCCAGCAGCTTAGTCTCGGTCAACACCGGGGAGCTGTTTTTT. As protein: CASSLVSVNTGELFF.

This rearrangement joins TRBV12-3 or TRBV12-4 to TRBJ2-7, with D possibly matching TRBD1 (5 bases). Between the trimmed V and J ends, which lost 4 bases and 4 bases, there was a span of 14 bases. CDR3 length: 14 amino acids. The CDR3: CASSSPEQAYEQYF. CDR3 in DNA: TGTGCCAGCAGTTCTCCGGAACAGGCATACGAGCAGTACTTC.

This clonotype was counted many times. The chain couples TRBV20-1 to TRBJ2-7; possibly TRBD2 for D (5 bases). The V and J ends lost 2 bases and 1 base respectively, with 18 bases between them. Per the germline V gene, CDR1 is DFQATT and CDR2 is SNEGSKA (reference sequence). This CDR3 is 16 amino acids long. CDR3 in amino acids: CSARSYQDSPSYEQYF. DNA for the CDR3: TGCAGTGCTAGATCTTATCAGGACTCCCCTTCCTACGAGCAGTACTTC.

In its sample, this clonotype was seen a few times. This chain connects TRBV5-1 to TRBJ2-5, with 11 bases lining up with TRBD2. Trimming at V came to 4 bases and at J to 5 bases, leaving 10 bases not matched to a gene. The CDR3 has 16 residues. Germline lookup yields CDR1 SGHRS and CDR2 YFSETQ. The CDR3 DNA reads as TGCGCCAGCAGCGCAGGGCTAGCGGGGGGCCGGGAGACCCAGTACTTC. Protein: CASSAGLAGGRETQYF.

The table lists this clonotype with many counts. This chain uses TRBV27 with TRBJ2-3; a possible D gene is TRBD2 (5 bases). CDR3 size: 14 residues. V lost 5 bases, J lost 6 bases, and 15 bases lay in between. Germline values: CDR1 MNHEY, CDR2 SMNVEV (reference sequence). The chain's CDR3 is CASSNLLGSDTQYF. The CDR3 nucleotides read TGTGCCAGCAGTAACTTACTAGGTTCTGATACGCAGTATTTT.

V usage is TRBV4-2 and J usage is TRBJ2-3; maybe TRBD2 (6 bases). The CDR3 runs 16 residues. CDR1 LGHNA and CDR2 YNFKEQ come from the germline V gene. The ends were cut back, 0 bases at V and 4 bases at J, with 14 bases in the middle. The CDR3 loop reads CASSQDYGRGSDTQYF. CDR3 DNA: TGTGCCAGCAGCCAAGATTACGGGAGAGGATCAGATACGCAGTATTTT.

The rearrangement links TRBV7-9 to TRBJ2-5, with a tentative D call TRBD1 (5 bases). V lost 4 bases and J 3 bases, leaving 12 bases between the germline ends. The CDR3 is 14 residues long. Germline V gives CDR1 SEHNR, CDR2 FQNEAQ (reference sequence). CDR3 sequence (DNA): TGTGCCAGCAGCTGGTTGACAGTAAAAGAGACCCAGTACTTC. Residues: CASSWLTVKETQYF.

This clonotype was counted many times. The V and J genes are TRBV28 and TRBJ2-7; tentative D call: TRBD1 (5 bases). Trimming left V 7 bases short and J 0 bases short, with 13 bases between. Germline loops: CDR1 MDHEN, CDR2 SYDVKM. The CDR3 has 14 residues. The CDR3 region has the DNA TGTGCCAGCACCTTGGACAAAATCTCCTACGAGCAGTACTTC. This encodes CASTLDKISYEQYF.

This clonotype was picked up a small number of times. The chain links TRBV28 to TRBJ2-3; 7 bases align to TRBD2. The germline V gene encodes CDR1 MDHEN and CDR2 SYDVKM. CDR3 length equals 15 residues. The J segment lost 1 base and the V segment lost 7 bases, leaving 8 bases of the junction unmatched. The CDR3 DNA is TGTGCCAGCACCTATCTCCGGGGGGGCACAGATACGCAGTATTTT. Its protein product is CASTYLRGGTDTQYF.

This clonotype was detected many times. The rearrangement joins TRBV11-3 to TRBJ2-1, with D perhaps given as TRBD1 or TRBD2 (5 bases each). The CDR3 is 15 amino acids. Germline V lookup: CDR1 SGHNT, CDR2 YENEEA. Trimming stripped 3 bases from V and 2 bases from J, with 11 bases between. The CDR3 DNA reads TGTGCCAGCAGCTTGAGGGACGGGCCCTACAATGAGCAGTTCTTC. Its translation is CASSLRDGPYNEQFF.

The V call is TRBV6-2 or TRBV6-3, the J call TRBJ1-5; possibly TRBD1 for D (6 bases). Germline CDR1 and CDR2: MNHEY and SVGEGT. CDR3 length: 15 amino acids. V was pared by 2 bases and J by 4 bases, with 12 bases between. The CDR3 DNA sequence: TGTGCCAGCAGTTACGGCGGGCAGGGGAATCAGCCCCAGCATTTT. Protein product: CASSYGGQGNQPQHF.